This TCR beta chain is from a study of identical twins listed by TCRdb under 2016. As for the study more broadly: TCR alpha and beta repertoires from monozygotic twins, unrelated adults of various ages and cord blood were deep-sequenced to test whether fetal clonotypes persist. To rule out contamination, the twin experiments were replicated at different times with different library preparation protocols. What the work shows at the level of the full study, not this receptor alone: Fewer insertions were carried by abundant cord blood beta clonotypes, a similar but weaker trend appeared in young adult naive repertoires, and no such trend appeared in memory repertoires. Excess twin sharing in beta out-of-frame sequences was weaker because fewer shared sequences lowered the signal-to-noise ratio. Invariant T cells such as MAIT and iNKT could partly confound zero-insertion analyses, though diverse VJ usage argued against this for most clonotypes. Out-of-frame TCR alpha sequences shared between twins showed an excess of low generation-probability sequences compared with coincidental sharing between unrelated individuals. Out-of-frame TCR alpha sharing in monozygotic twins was systematically underestimated by recombination models, whereas sharing between unrelated individuals was in agreement with the recombination models. Because the same donors could not be followed over many years, the conclusions relied on cross-sectional statistical analysis.

This clonotype was found a few times. It lacks a known antigen. Base qualities were left out, and no much larger clone turns up one base away. After removal of 3 bases from V and 1 base from J, the junction retains 8 bases not matched to a gene. From the cysteine through the phenylalanine, the CDR3 covers 17 amino acids. Only the CDR3 DNA stays, 51 bases, in frame from base 1. CDR1 and CDR2, looked up from the germline V gene, are KGHDR and SFDVKD. Every donor in the study was a healthy Caucasian. Three unrelated non-twin adults were additionally sequenced: a male aged 18 to 30, a male aged 50 to 59 and a female aged 50 to 59. Using Miltenyi CD45RO+ enrichment and human naive T-cell isolation kits, memory (CD45RO+) and naive T cells were isolated from PBMC. Library preparation used 5' RACE. TCRdb names Illumina HiSeq 2000 as the instrument used. A universal primer binding site was added through template switching, and the final cDNA carried a unique molecular identifier so that TCR cDNA molecules could be counted accurately. Specific primers in the conserved constant-segment region were used to synthesize first-strand cDNA for TCR alpha and beta chains. To control for contamination, every cDNA library was double barcoded, receiving both a SMART-Mk sample barcode and Illumina barcodes. TruSeq adapter sequences and Illumina sample barcodes were added in two successive PCR steps. Sequencing of the TCR alpha and beta cDNA libraries was done on the Illumina HiSeq platform using custom primers. The paper's data handling went like this. Raw reads were processed with MiGEC to extract unique molecular identifiers, and MiXCR was used to determine CDR3 positions. Recombination models were inferred per individual with the repgenHMM and IGoR tools using an EM algorithm. Shared clonotypes were analyzed with the tcR package in R, and sharing was normalized by the product of cloneset sizes. Out-of-frame nonproductive sequences were analyzed to study raw recombination free of thymic and clonal selection effects. The raw public reads went through TCRdb reprocessing: fastp at Q25, MiXCR clone calling, in-frame beta chains kept. Entries are consolidated by CDR3 protein sequence, retaining the most common genes and DNA. TCRdb's processing, not the authors' own work, is the source of the V and J calls. The table for this sample lists around 370,000 distinct CDR3 sequences; roughly 9% of them were counted only once. The leading ten clones occupy roughly 8.7% of the sample.

The rearrangement joined TRBV24-1 to TRBJ2-3, with 8 central nucleotides matching TRBD1. The TCR was taken from a woman aged 45-59 years in good health. Sequencing was carried out using naive T cells sorted from blood. Reading the label with the study, this specimen's cell subset or site is: cells isolated with a human naive T-cell isolation kit. The DNA sequence is as follows: TGTGCCACCAGTGATCCCGGCAGGGGGCGTGGCACAGATACGCAGTATTTT. Its protein reads: CATSDPGRGRGTDTQYF.